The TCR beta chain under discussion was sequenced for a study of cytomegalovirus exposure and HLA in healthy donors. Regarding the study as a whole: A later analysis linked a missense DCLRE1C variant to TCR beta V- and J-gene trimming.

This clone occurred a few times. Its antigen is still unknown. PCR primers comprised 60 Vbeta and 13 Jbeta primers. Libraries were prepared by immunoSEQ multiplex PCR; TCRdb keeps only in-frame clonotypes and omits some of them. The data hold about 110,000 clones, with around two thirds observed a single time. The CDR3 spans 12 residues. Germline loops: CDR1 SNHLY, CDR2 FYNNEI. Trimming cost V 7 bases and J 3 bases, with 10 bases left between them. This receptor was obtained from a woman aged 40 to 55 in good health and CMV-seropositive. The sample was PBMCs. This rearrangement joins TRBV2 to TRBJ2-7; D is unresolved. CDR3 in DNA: TGTGCCAGCAAAGTCCGCTACTACGAGCAGTACTTC. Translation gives CASKVRYYEQYF.